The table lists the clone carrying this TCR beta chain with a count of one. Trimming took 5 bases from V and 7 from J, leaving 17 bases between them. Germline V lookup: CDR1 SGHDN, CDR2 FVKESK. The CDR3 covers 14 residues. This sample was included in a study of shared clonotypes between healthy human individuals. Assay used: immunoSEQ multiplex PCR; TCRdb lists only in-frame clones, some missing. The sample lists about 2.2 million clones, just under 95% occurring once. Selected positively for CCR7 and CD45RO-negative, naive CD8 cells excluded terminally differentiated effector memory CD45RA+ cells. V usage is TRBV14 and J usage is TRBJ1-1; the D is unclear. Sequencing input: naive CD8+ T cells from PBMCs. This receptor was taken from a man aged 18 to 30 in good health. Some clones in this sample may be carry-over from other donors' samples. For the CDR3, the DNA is TGTGCCAGCAGCGCCCTTGGAGAGGCGGTTGAAGCTTTCTTT. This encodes CASSALGEAVEAFF.